The entry below gives a single T cell receptor (beta chain) sequence along with its context. The data derive from a study of T cell changes during pregnancy in multiple sclerosis. Germline lookup yields CDR1 SSHAT and CDR2 FNYEAQ (reference sequence). The CDR3 consists of 14 residues. The V segment lost 6 bases and the J segment 5 bases; nucleotides outside the gene matches: 7. The method was immunoSEQ multiplex PCR; TCRdb's version includes in-frame clones alone and lacks a portion of them. The sample consists of approximately 93,000 clones, approximately 90% of them appearing once. The chain combines TRBV7-7 with TRBJ2-5; 9 bases agree with TRBD1. The origin of this receptor is a female donor with multiple sclerosis, enrolled in a pregnancy study. Sequenced here: peripheral blood, sampled before pregnancy. The CDR3 DNA follows: TGTGCCAGCAGTCATGGGACAGGGTTTGAGACCCAGTACTTC. This sequence encodes CASSHGTGFETQYF.